This T cell receptor (beta chain) was captured by sequencing in a study of molecular identifiers for immune sequencing clone quantification. Using its own MiXCR run on the PCR reads, TCRdb lists one record per CDR3 protein. This table holds roughly 55,000 distinct CDR3 sequences, approximately 40% found once. Every naive CD8 library was made from between roughly 18,000 and 1,100,000 sorted cells with 10%, 30% or 50% RNA. This CDR3 is built from 16 residues. V lost 5 bases to trimming and J lost 6 bases, with 21 bases between them. Germline values: CDR1 SNHLY, CDR2 FYNNEI. The receptor comes from a human donor in good health. Some libraries in this study had Jurkat cell RNA spiked in. Sequencing was done on a sample of naive CD8+ T cells from blood, with Jurkat cell RNA spiked in. Regarding subset: FACS-sorted CD8+CD4-CCR7+CD45RA+ naive T cells. V and J are TRBV2 and TRBJ2-3; TRBD1 or TRBD2 may be the D gene (5 bases each). The CDR3 region is CASSFYRDAGADTQYF. The CDR3 nucleotides read TGTGCCAGCAGTTTCTACCGGGACGCCGGGGCCGATACGCAGTATTTT.